This entry lists 24 T cell receptor beta chains sequenced from one sample in a study of blood T cell repertoires in COVID-19. Clones were sequenced by immunoSEQ multiplex PCR, and TCRdb holds only the in-frame ones, with some missing. The sample has approximately 200,000 clones, 88% seen once. Sequenced input: peripheral blood. Receptors were obtained from a man in his sixties or seventies with acute or convalescent COVID-19.

V is TRBV6-2 or TRBV6-3 and J is TRBJ2-7, with TRBD1 identical over 7 bases. This CDR3 spans 15 amino acids. The J segment lost 0 bases and the V segment lost 5 bases, leaving 7 bases of the junction unmatched. Germline CDR1 and CDR2: MNHEY and SVGEGT. Written as DNA, the CDR3 is TGTGCCAGCAGTGACGGGACAGTCGACTCCTACGAGCAGTACTTC. Its translation: CASSDGTVDSYEQYF.

This chain joins TRBV28 and TRBJ2-7, with TRBD2 matching over 8 bases. The CDR3 length is 15 residues. The germline gives CDR1 MDHEN, CDR2 SYDVKM. V was pared by 3 bases and J by 5 bases, with 9 bases of the junction left unmatched. The CDR3 DNA reads TGTGCCAGCAGTTTCTCCGGGACTAGGTCGGACGAGCAGTACTTC. As protein: CASSFSGTRSDEQYF.

V and J are TRBV7-2 and TRBJ2-2; TRBD1 matches 8 bases. The CDR3 consists of 15 residues. J lost 4 bases, V lost 0 bases, and 1 base had no gene match. The germline V gene encodes CDR1 SGHTA and CDR2 FQGNSA. CDR3 amino acids: CASSLAGQVTGELFF. For the CDR3, the DNA is TGTGCCAGCAGCTTAGCGGGACAGGTCACCGGGGAGCTGTTTTTT.

The V call is TRBV25-1, the J call TRBJ1-6; TRBD1 agrees at 7 bases. J gave up 12 bases and V 5 bases, and 7 bases lay outside the gene matches. The CDR3 contains 13 residues. The germline V gene encodes CDR1 MGHDK and CDR2 SYGVNS. This CDR3 reads CASSTGTDRPLHF. CDR3 nucleotide sequence: TGTGCCAGCAGTACCGGGACAGATCGACCCCTCCACTTT.

This chain connects TRBV18 to TRBJ2-1, with TRBD2 matching over 8 bases. The CDR3 spans 16 residues. Per germline, CDR1 KGHSH and CDR2 LQKENI. Losses at the gene ends were 0 bases for V and 4 bases for J; bases not matched to a gene: 5. In DNA, the CDR3 is TGTGCCAGCTCACCACCCCTACTAGCGGATTACAATGAGCAGTTCTTC. Residues: CASSPPLLADYNEQFF.

The chain is built from TRBV19 and TRBJ2-7, with D maybe TRBD1 (5 bases). Trimming pared 0 bases from V and 12 bases from J, leaving 15 bases between. The CDR3 extends over 13 amino acids. CDR1 is LNHDA, CDR2 SQIVND, per germline (reference sequence). The CDR3 region has the DNA TGTGCCAGTAGTATAGATTCCCAGGGATTCCCGTACTTC. This sequence encodes CASSIDSQGFPYF. Full variable domain (outside the CDR3, taken from reference TRBV19 and TRBJ2-7): DGGITQSPKYLFRKEGQNVTLSCEQNLNHDAMYWYRQDPGQGLRLIYYSQIVNDFQKGDIAEGYSVSREKKESFPLTVTSAQKNPTAFYLCASSIDSQGFPYFGPGTRLTVT.

V and J are TRBV2 and TRBJ1-1, with TRBD1 as a possible D gene (6 bases). Deletions cut 6 bases from V and 0 bases from J, with 14 bases between. Germline assignment: CDR1 SNHLY and CDR2 FYNNEI. The CDR3 is 15 amino acids. The DNA for the CDR3 is TGTGCCAGCAGAGCCAACAGGGTTATGAACACTGAAGCTTTCTTT. Its translation is CASRANRVMNTEAFF.

This clone was counted between two and nine times. This chain joins TRBV7-9 and TRBJ1-1; D gene uncertain. The V and J ends lost 1 base and 7 bases respectively, with 10 bases between them. CDR1 is SEHNR, CDR2 FQNEAQ, per germline (reference sequence). This CDR3 has 13 amino acids. The CDR3 reads CASSLGGSVEAFF. In DNA, the CDR3 is TGTGCCAGCAGCTTAGGAGGAAGCGTTGAAGCTTTCTTT.

CDR3 in amino acids: CASSPGQGGSEQYF. CDR3 coding DNA: TGTGCCAGCAGCCCGGGACAGGGAGGCTCCGAGCAGTACTTC. The rearrangement joins TRBV5-4 to TRBJ2-7, with 9 bases identical to TRBD1. V was clipped by 4 bases and J by 6 bases; unmatched bases: 8. The CDR3 sequence is 14 residues long. The germline CDR1 and CDR2 sequences are SGHNT and YYREEE (reference sequence).

The chain uses TRBV18 and TRBJ1-3, with 7 bases lining up with TRBD1. V trimming: 1 base; J trimming: 4 bases; junction bases outside the gene matches: 1. Germline CDR1 reads KGHSH; CDR2 reads LQKENI. CDR3 length: 14 amino acids. CDR3 DNA sequence: TGTGCCAGCTCACCACGGGACAGCGGAAACACCATATATTTT. Its protein product is CASSPRDSGNTIYF.

CDR3 DNA sequence: TGTGCCAGCAGTGTAGGGGGAACCCGAAATGGAGCTTTCTTT. Its protein product is CASSVGGTRNGAFF. The V call is TRBV6-6, the J call TRBJ1-1; D possibly corresponds to TRBD1 (6 bases). The V end lost 5 bases, the J end lost 10 bases, and 20 bases lay between the germline ends. The CDR3 has 14 residues. In germline, CDR1 is MNHNY, CDR2 SVGAGI (reference sequence).

The chain recombines TRBV4-1 with TRBJ1-1, with D perhaps matching TRBD1 (5 bases). The V end lost 7 bases, the J end lost 4 bases, and 19 bases lay between the germline ends. Germline V gene sequence: CDR1 MGHRA, CDR2 YSYEKL. The CDR3 runs to 15 residues. For the CDR3, the DNA is TGCGCCAGCACCCTAAATGGGCAGGGCGCCACTGAAGCTTTCTTT. Translated, it gives CASTLNGQGATEAFF.

The rearrangement joins TRBV19 to TRBJ2-1; 8 positions match TRBD2. The CDR3 length is 15 residues. The V gene's germline CDR1 is LNHDA and CDR2 SQIVND (reference sequence). The J segment lost 0 bases and the V segment lost 10 bases, leaving 8 bases of the junction unmatched. CDR3 coding DNA: TGTGCCACTGCCCGGGGGGGGTTCTCCTACAATGAGCAGTTCTTC. It specifies CATARGGFSYNEQFF.

The chain recombines TRBV3-1 (or the pseudogene TRBV3-2) with TRBJ2-1; perhaps TRBD2 as D (5 bases). The germline gives CDR1 LGHDT, CDR2 YNNKEL (reference sequence). The CDR3 covers 14 residues. V lost 4 bases and J 10 bases, leaving 17 bases between the germline ends. The DNA for the CDR3 is TGTGCCAGCAGCCCTACAAGAGGCCAGCGGGAGCAGTTCTTC. This sequence encodes CASSPTRGQREQFF.

The chain employs TRBV20-1 and TRBJ2-1; a possible D gene is TRBD2 (6 bases). CDR1 DFQATT and CDR2 SNEGSKA come from the germline V gene (reference sequence). The length of the CDR3 is 14 residues. V was pared by 3 bases and J by 7 bases, with 16 bases between. The CDR3 coding sequence is TGCAGTGCTAGTTCGCCCGGGAGAGGGAATGAGCAGTTCTTC. It codes for CSASSPGRGNEQFF.

V gene TRBV7-6 combines with J gene TRBJ2-1; 13 bases match TRBD2. V gave up 5 bases and J gave up 2 bases; unmatched junction bases: 3. Germline V lookup: CDR1 SGHVS, CDR2 FNYEAQ. The CDR3 is 16 amino acids. The CDR3 reads CASSPGTSGTYNEQFF. The CDR3 DNA is TGTGCCAGCAGCCCCGGGACTAGCGGGACCTACAATGAGCAGTTCTTC.

The chain employs TRBV7-2 and TRBJ2-7, with 7 bases lining up with TRBD2. Per germline, CDR1 SGHTA and CDR2 FQGNSA. V was pared by 4 bases and J by 2 bases, with 5 bases of the junction left unmatched. This CDR3 region has 14 residues. The CDR3 spells CASSSPTSAYEQYF. The CDR3 DNA reads as TGTGCCAGCAGCTCACCCACTAGCGCCTACGAGCAGTACTTC.

The chain employs TRBV10-3 and TRBJ2-7, with 8 nucleotides matching TRBD1. CDR1 is ENHRY and CDR2 is SYGVKD in the germline V gene. The CDR3 consists of 15 residues. The V and J ends lost 2 bases and 2 bases, in that order; junction bases with no gene match: 5. The CDR3 region has the DNA TGTGCCATCAGTGAGGGGACAGGCCTGACCTACGAGCAGTACTTC. Residues: CAISEGTGLTYEQYF.

The CDR3 nucleotides read TGTGCCAGCAGGTTTGGCCCCTACGAGCAGTACTTC. Translation: CASRFGPYEQYF. The chain joins TRBV28 to TRBJ2-7; D uncertain. Trimming left V 6 bases short and J 2 bases short, with 8 bases between. Per germline, CDR1 MDHEN and CDR2 SYDVKM. The CDR3 totals 12 residues.

This chain links TRBV2 with TRBJ2-7; possibly TRBD1 for D (6 bases). This CDR3 has 13 amino acids. In germline, CDR1 is SNHLY, CDR2 FYNNEI. The V end lost 7 bases, the J end lost 8 bases, and 18 bases lay between the germline ends. CDR3 nucleotides: TGTGCCAGCAAAAATCTTGGACAGTATAAGCAGTACTTC. Translating it yields CASKNLGQYKQYF.

CDR3 nucleotide sequence: TGTGCCAGCAGTTATGCACAGGGAGAGACCCAGTACTTC. Amino acids: CASSYAQGETQYF. The chain joins TRBV7-3 to TRBJ2-5, with a weak D call TRBD1 (6 bases). There are 13 residues in the CDR3. Germline assignment: CDR1 SGHTA and CDR2 FQGTGA. Trimming stripped 6 bases from V and 4 bases from J, with 12 bases between.

The chain has TRBV10-3 and TRBJ2-1; 8 bases are shared with TRBD1. The germline V gene encodes CDR1 ENHRY and CDR2 SYGVKD. Unmatched junction bases numbered 4, after V lost 6 bases and J lost 3 bases. The CDR3 has 14 residues. CDR3 protein: CAISYRGDYNEQFF. Written as DNA, the CDR3 is TGTGCCATCAGCTACAGGGGGGACTACAATGAGCAGTTCTTC.

This sequence joins TRBV10-3 and TRBJ1-2; D uncertain. There are 14 residues in the CDR3. V lost 0 bases, J lost 7 bases, and 12 bases lay in between. The germline gives CDR1 ENHRY, CDR2 SYGVKD. Here the CDR3 DNA reads TGTGCCATCAGTGAGTCGGAGGACCAAGCTGGCTACACCTTC. It specifies CAISESEDQAGYTF.

J is TRBJ2-3 and V is TRBV10-3; TRBD2 agrees at 12 bases. V was clipped by 6 bases and J by 4 bases; unmatched bases: 11. Looked up from germline, CDR1 is ENHRY and CDR2 is SYGVKD. This CDR3 is built from 17 residues. CDR3 DNA: TGTGCCATCAGCCATCCTCTGACTAGCGGGAGCTCAGATACGCAGTATTTT. Translated, it gives CAISHPLTSGSSDTQYF.